Listed below are T cell receptor beta chains from one sample, sequenced in a study of T cell responses to AZD1222 COVID-19 vaccine. TCRdb's table, derived via immunoSEQ multiplex PCR, lists solely in-frame clones and lacks some. The sample lists under 35,000 clones; less than 90% were seen once. Specimen: peripheral blood, collected on day 0 of AZD1222 vaccination. Receptor source: an adult in good health. Each CDR3 is given with its conserved first and last residue. Each record gives: V gene, J gene, D gene, clone size, CDR3 protein, CDR3 DNA. A D gene is named only where the DNA matches it firmly. Clone size appears in some rows only: once, few, many, or a class for an expanded clone.

V gene: TRBV20-1
J gene: TRBJ2-1
D gene: NA
clone size: NA
CDR3 protein: CSAAGPEQFF
CDR3 DNA: TGCAGTGCGGCGGGCCCGGAGCAGTTCTTC

V gene: TRBV11-3
J gene: TRBJ2-1
D gene: TRBD2
clone size: once
CDR3 protein: CASSPRSTSGYNEQFF
CDR3 DNA: TGTGCCAGCAGCCCCCGGTCGACTAGCGGATACAATGAGCAGTTCTTC

V gene: TRBV30
J gene: TRBJ2-6
D gene: TRBD1
clone size: NA
CDR3 protein: CAWSARGRGYGANVLTF
CDR3 DNA: TGTGCCTGGAGTGCGAGGGGGCGTGGGTATGGGGCCAACGTCCTGACTTTC

V gene: TRBV7-2
J gene: TRBJ2-1
D gene: TRBD2
clone size: once
CDR3 protein: CASSLGTSGSYNEQFF
CDR3 DNA: TGTGCCAGCAGCTTAGGGACTAGCGGGAGCTACAATGAGCAGTTCTTC

V gene: TRBV10-3
J gene: TRBJ1-6
D gene: NA
clone size: NA
CDR3 protein: CAISLEEGPYNSPLHF
CDR3 DNA: TGTGCCATCAGCCTCGAGGAGGGCCCCTATAATTCACCCCTCCACTTT

V gene: TRBV29-1
J gene: TRBJ1-2
D gene: NA
clone size: few
CDR3 protein: CSVEYGELAGYTF
CDR3 DNA: TGCAGCGTTGAGTACGGCGAACTAGCTGGCTACACCTTC

V gene: TRBV3-1/TRBV3-2
J gene: TRBJ1-2
D gene: TRBD1
clone size: NA
CDR3 protein: CASSQTDRGIYGYTF
CDR3 DNA: TGTGCCAGCAGCCAAACGGACAGGGGGATCTATGGCTACACCTTC

V gene: TRBV15
J gene: TRBJ1-4
D gene: NA
clone size: NA
CDR3 protein: CATSRTREQAREKLFF
CDR3 DNA: TGTGCCACCAGCAGAACTAGGGAACAGGCGCGTGAAAAACTGTTTTTT

V gene: TRBV30
J gene: TRBJ2-7
D gene: NA
clone size: NA
CDR3 protein: CAWSGTERGGQYF
CDR3 DNA: TGTGCCTGGAGTGGGACGGAGAGGGGGGGGCAGTACTTC

V gene: TRBV30
J gene: TRBJ1-6
D gene: NA
clone size: NA
CDR3 protein: CAWSVLTAEPLHF
CDR3 DNA: TGTGCCTGGAGTGTACTGACCGCCGAACCCCTCCACTTT

V gene: TRBV27
J gene: TRBJ2-1
D gene: NA
clone size: NA
CDR3 protein: CASSAGAGYNEQFF
CDR3 DNA: TGTGCCAGCAGTGCAGGGGCAGGGTACAATGAGCAGTTCTTC

V gene: TRBV18
J gene: TRBJ2-1
D gene: NA
clone size: NA
CDR3 protein: CASSPAGAVRSNEQFF
CDR3 DNA: TGTGCCAGCTCACCGGCCGGGGCGGTCCGGTCCAATGAGCAGTTCTTC

V gene: TRBV18
J gene: TRBJ2-3
D gene: TRBD1
clone size: NA
CDR3 protein: CASSPGTGPDTQYF
CDR3 DNA: TGTGCCAGCTCACCAGGGACAGGGCCAGATACGCAGTATTTT

V gene: TRBV7-9
J gene: TRBJ1-2
D gene: TRBD1
clone size: NA
CDR3 protein: CASSLGGRQGHYGYTF
CDR3 DNA: TGTGCCAGCAGCTTAGGCGGGAGACAGGGGCACTATGGCTACACCTTC

V gene: TRBV28
J gene: TRBJ2-6
D gene: NA
clone size: NA
CDR3 protein: CASSSAVSGANVLTF
CDR3 DNA: TGTGCCAGCAGTTCCGCCGTCTCTGGGGCCAACGTCCTGACTTTC

V gene: TRBV18
J gene: TRBJ1-3
D gene: TRBD1
clone size: NA
CDR3 protein: CASSPNQDRGGNTIYF
CDR3 DNA: TGTGCCAGCTCACCGAACCAGGACAGGGGCGGAAACACCATATATTTT

V gene: TRBV28
J gene: TRBJ2-7
D gene: NA
clone size: once
CDR3 protein: CASSLSLGGFSEQYF
CDR3 DNA: TGTGCCAGCAGTTTAAGTTTAGGAGGTTTTAGCGAGCAGTACTTC

V gene: TRBV4-1
J gene: TRBJ1-2
D gene: NA
clone size: NA
CDR3 protein: CASSQDISASGGYTF
CDR3 DNA: TGCGCCAGCAGCCAAGATATCTCCGCCTCTGGTGGCTACACCTTC

V gene: TRBV11-2
J gene: TRBJ1-6
D gene: NA
clone size: NA
CDR3 protein: CASSQVLKLSPLHF
CDR3 DNA: TGTGCCAGCAGCCAAGTTTTGAAACTCTCACCCCTCCACTTT

V gene: TRBV27
J gene: TRBJ2-7
D gene: TRBD2
clone size: NA
CDR3 protein: CASSLRASGVGEQYF
CDR3 DNA: TGTGCCAGCAGTTTAAGGGCTAGCGGGGTTGGGGAGCAGTACTTC

V gene: TRBV7-3
J gene: TRBJ2-1
D gene: NA
clone size: NA
CDR3 protein: CASSLSPSPYNEQFF
CDR3 DNA: TGTGCCAGCAGCTTAAGTCCTAGCCCCTACAATGAGCAGTTCTTC

V gene: TRBV28
J gene: TRBJ2-1
D gene: TRBD2
clone size: NA
CDR3 protein: CASSPGLAGYNEQFF
CDR3 DNA: TGTGCCAGCAGCCCGGGACTAGCGGGCTACAATGAGCAGTTCTTC

V gene: TRBV3-1/TRBV3-2
J gene: TRBJ2-7
D gene: NA
clone size: NA
CDR3 protein: CASSQEKPSEQYF
CDR3 DNA: TGTGCCAGCAGCCAAGAAAAACCCTCGGAGCAGTACTTC

V gene: TRBV4-1
J gene: TRBJ1-2
D gene: NA
clone size: NA
CDR3 protein: CASSQEPVPLSYGYTF
CDR3 DNA: TGCGCCAGCAGCCAAGAACCAGTCCCCCTCTCCTATGGCTACACCTTC

V gene: TRBV7-2
J gene: TRBJ1-5
D gene: TRBD1
clone size: NA
CDR3 protein: CASSAPGGLHQPQHF
CDR3 DNA: TGTGCCAGCAGCGCCCCAGGGGGATTACATCAGCCCCAGCATTTT

V gene: TRBV27
J gene: TRBJ1-5
D gene: NA
clone size: NA
CDR3 protein: CASSFSGRAGNQPQHF
CDR3 DNA: TGTGCCAGCAGTTTTAGTGGCAGGGCGGGCAATCAGCCCCAGCATTTT

V gene: TRBV9
J gene: TRBJ2-5
D gene: NA
clone size: NA
CDR3 protein: CASSTGTEETQYF
CDR3 DNA: TGTGCCAGCAGCACCGGGACGGAAGAGACCCAGTACTTC

V gene: TRBV3-1/TRBV3-2
J gene: TRBJ1-5
D gene: NA
clone size: NA
CDR3 protein: CASSQGRASNQPQHF
CDR3 DNA: TGTGCCAGCAGCCAAGGCAGGGCGAGCAATCAGCCCCAGCATTTT

V gene: TRBV11-2
J gene: TRBJ2-4
D gene: NA
clone size: NA
CDR3 protein: CASSLEGSLQYF
CDR3 DNA: TGTGCCAGCAGCTTAGAGGGCTCCCTTCAGTACTTC

V gene: TRBV7-3
J gene: TRBJ1-5
D gene: TRBD1
clone size: NA
CDR3 protein: CASSAYRGQPQHF
CDR3 DNA: TGTGCCAGCAGCGCATACAGGGGTCAGCCCCAGCATTTT

V gene: TRBV7-2
J gene: TRBJ1-1
D gene: NA
clone size: NA
CDR3 protein: CASSLVRANTEAFF
CDR3 DNA: TGTGCCAGCAGCTTAGTAAGGGCGAACACTGAAGCTTTCTTT

V gene: TRBV6-6
J gene: TRBJ1-2
D gene: TRBD1
clone size: once
CDR3 protein: CASSQPGQGARNYGYTF
CDR3 DNA: TGTGCCAGCAGTCAGCCGGGACAGGGAGCGAGGAACTATGGCTACACCTTC

V gene: TRBV6-2/TRBV6-3
J gene: TRBJ2-2
D gene: NA
clone size: few
CDR3 protein: CASSSGTKNTGELFF
CDR3 DNA: TGTGCCAGCAGTTCCGGGACAAAGAACACCGGGGAGCTGTTTTTT

V gene: TRBV30
J gene: TRBJ1-1
D gene: NA
clone size: NA
CDR3 protein: CAWGSWNTEAFF
CDR3 DNA: TGTGCCTGGGGTTCTTGGAACACTGAAGCTTTCTTT

V gene: TRBV7-9
J gene: TRBJ1-2
D gene: TRBD1
clone size: NA
CDR3 protein: CASSLSGAGGAYGYTF
CDR3 DNA: TGTGCCAGCAGCTTATCCGGCGCAGGGGGCGCTTATGGCTACACCTTC

V gene: TRBV29-1
J gene: TRBJ2-7
D gene: NA
clone size: NA
CDR3 protein: CSVVTGTYEQYF
CDR3 DNA: TGCAGCGTTGTAACGGGAACCTACGAGCAGTACTTC

V gene: TRBV6-5
J gene: TRBJ2-5
D gene: NA
clone size: NA
CDR3 protein: CASTLGLKGTQYF
CDR3 DNA: TGTGCCAGCACCCTCGGGCTTAAGGGGACCCAGTACTTC

V gene: TRBV18
J gene: TRBJ2-7
D gene: TRBD2
clone size: NA
CDR3 protein: CASSSTSGGAYEQYF
CDR3 DNA: TGTGCCAGCTCGTCGACTAGCGGGGGGGCCTACGAGCAGTACTTC

V gene: TRBV3-1/TRBV3-2
J gene: TRBJ2-7
D gene: NA
clone size: few
CDR3 protein: CASSPTGSYEQYF
CDR3 DNA: TGTGCCAGCAGTCCGACAGGCTCCTACGAGCAGTACTTC

V gene: TRBV5-1
J gene: TRBJ2-2
D gene: TRBD1
clone size: NA
CDR3 protein: CASSPRQGSTGELFF
CDR3 DNA: TGCGCCAGCAGCCCTAGACAGGGATCCACCGGGGAGCTGTTTTTT

V gene: TRBV2
J gene: TRBJ1-6
D gene: TRBD1
clone size: NA
CDR3 protein: CASSYRQGASPLHF
CDR3 DNA: TGTGCCAGCAGTTACAGACAGGGAGCATCACCCCTCCACTTT

V gene: TRBV27
J gene: TRBJ2-3
D gene: NA
clone size: NA
CDR3 protein: CASSFGDTPTDTQYF
CDR3 DNA: TGTGCCAGCAGTTTCGGGGACACCCCCACAGATACGCAGTATTTT

V gene: TRBV7-9
J gene: TRBJ2-3
D gene: TRBD1
clone size: NA
CDR3 protein: CASGDWTGSINTDTQYF
CDR3 DNA: TGTGCCAGCGGCGACTGGACAGGGTCTATCAACACAGATACGCAGTATTTT

V gene: TRBV15
J gene: TRBJ2-2
D gene: TRBD1
clone size: few
CDR3 protein: CATSRVRTGITGELFF
CDR3 DNA: TGTGCCACCAGCAGAGTTAGGACAGGTATCACCGGGGAGCTGTTTTTT

V gene: TRBV18
J gene: TRBJ2-7
D gene: NA
clone size: NA
CDR3 protein: CASSPVAEAHEQYF
CDR3 DNA: TGTGCCAGCTCACCAGTGGCGGAGGCTCACGAGCAGTACTTC

V gene: TRBV28
J gene: TRBJ1-5
D gene: NA
clone size: few
CDR3 protein: CASSPMGLDYQPQHF
CDR3 DNA: TGTGCCAGCAGTCCAATGGGTCTGGATTATCAGCCCCAGCATTTT

V gene: TRBV29-1
J gene: TRBJ2-1
D gene: NA
clone size: once
CDR3 protein: CSVQGAKNEQFF
CDR3 DNA: TGCAGCGTTCAGGGTGCTAAGAATGAGCAGTTCTTC

V gene: TRBV27
J gene: TRBJ2-7
D gene: NA
clone size: few
CDR3 protein: CASSLHHRSYEQYF
CDR3 DNA: TGTGCCAGCAGTTTACATCACAGGTCCTACGAGCAGTACTTC

V gene: TRBV28
J gene: TRBJ2-1
D gene: NA
clone size: once
CDR3 protein: CASSPSAGFTKEQFF
CDR3 DNA: TGTGCCAGCAGTCCCTCGGCGGGTTTTACTAAGGAGCAGTTCTTC

V gene: TRBV30
J gene: TRBJ2-3
D gene: TRBD2
clone size: NA
CDR3 protein: CAWIKGGTSRADTQYF
CDR3 DNA: TGTGCCTGGATCAAAGGGGGGACTAGCAGAGCGGATACGCAGTATTTT

V gene: TRBV7-2
J gene: TRBJ2-1
D gene: NA
clone size: NA
CDR3 protein: CASSPNREPYNEQFF
CDR3 DNA: TGTGCCAGCAGCCCTAACAGGGAGCCTTACAATGAGCAGTTCTTC

V gene: TRBV29-1
J gene: TRBJ2-3
D gene: NA
clone size: NA
CDR3 protein: CSVVLALDTQYF
CDR3 DNA: TGCAGCGTTGTCCTAGCCCTAGATACGCAGTATTTT

V gene: TRBV28
J gene: TRBJ1-6
D gene: NA
clone size: NA
CDR3 protein: CASSLEQINSPLHF
CDR3 DNA: TGTGCCAGCAGTTTGGAACAGATTAATTCACCCCTCCACTTT

V gene: TRBV7-9
J gene: TRBJ1-1
D gene: NA
clone size: NA
CDR3 protein: CASSFRQAENTEAFF
CDR3 DNA: TGTGCCAGCAGCTTCAGACAGGCTGAGAACACTGAAGCTTTCTTT

V gene: TRBV5-1
J gene: TRBJ2-3
D gene: NA
clone size: NA
CDR3 protein: CASSLAAVVDTQYF
CDR3 DNA: TGCGCCAGCAGCTTGGCGGCCGTAGTGGATACGCAGTATTTT